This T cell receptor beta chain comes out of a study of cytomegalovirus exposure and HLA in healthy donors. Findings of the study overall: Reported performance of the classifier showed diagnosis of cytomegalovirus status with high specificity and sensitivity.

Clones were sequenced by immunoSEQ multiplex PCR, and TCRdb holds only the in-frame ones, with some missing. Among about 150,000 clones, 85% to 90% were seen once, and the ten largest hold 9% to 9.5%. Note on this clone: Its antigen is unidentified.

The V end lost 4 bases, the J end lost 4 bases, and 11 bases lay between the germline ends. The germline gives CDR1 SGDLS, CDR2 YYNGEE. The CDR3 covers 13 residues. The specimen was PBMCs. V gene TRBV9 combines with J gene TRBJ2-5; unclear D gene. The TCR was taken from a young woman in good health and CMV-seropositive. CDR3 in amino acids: CASSQRTGETQYF. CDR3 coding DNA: TGTGCCAGCAGCCAACGAACGGGAGAGACCCAGTACTTC.